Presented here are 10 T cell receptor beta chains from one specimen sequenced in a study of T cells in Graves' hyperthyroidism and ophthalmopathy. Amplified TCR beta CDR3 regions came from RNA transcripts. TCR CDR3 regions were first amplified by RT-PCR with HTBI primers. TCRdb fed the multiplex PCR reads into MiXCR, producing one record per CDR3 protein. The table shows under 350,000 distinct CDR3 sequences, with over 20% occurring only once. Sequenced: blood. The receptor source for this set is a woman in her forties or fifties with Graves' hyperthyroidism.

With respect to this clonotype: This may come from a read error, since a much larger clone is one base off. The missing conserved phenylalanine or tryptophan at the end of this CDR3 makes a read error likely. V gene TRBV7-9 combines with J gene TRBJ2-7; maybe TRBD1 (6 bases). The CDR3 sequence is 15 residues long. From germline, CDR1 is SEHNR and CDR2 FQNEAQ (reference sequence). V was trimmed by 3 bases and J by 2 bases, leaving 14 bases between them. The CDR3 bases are TGTGCCAGCAGCTTTCCTTTTGGACAGACCTACGAGCAGTACCTC. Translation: CASSFPFGQTYEQYL.

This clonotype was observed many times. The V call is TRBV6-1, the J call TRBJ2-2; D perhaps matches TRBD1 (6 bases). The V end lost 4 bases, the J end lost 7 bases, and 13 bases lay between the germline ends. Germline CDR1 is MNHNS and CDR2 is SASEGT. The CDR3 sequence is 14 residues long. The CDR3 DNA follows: TGTGCCAGCAGTGCAGCCCAGGGGTTCGGGGAGCTGTTTTTT. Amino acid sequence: CASSAAQGFGELFF.

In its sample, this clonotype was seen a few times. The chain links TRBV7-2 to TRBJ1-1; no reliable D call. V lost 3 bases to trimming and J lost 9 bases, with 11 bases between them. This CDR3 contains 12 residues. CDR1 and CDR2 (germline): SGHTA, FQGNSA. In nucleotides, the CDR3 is TGTGCCAGCAGCTTGTCTTCTTTTAAAGCTTTCTTT. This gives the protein CASSLSSFKAFF.

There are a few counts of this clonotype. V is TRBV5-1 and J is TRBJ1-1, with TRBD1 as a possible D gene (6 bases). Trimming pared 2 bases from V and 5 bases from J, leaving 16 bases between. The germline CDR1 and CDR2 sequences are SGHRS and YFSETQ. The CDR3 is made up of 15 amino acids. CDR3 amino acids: CASSFRPGEGTEAFF. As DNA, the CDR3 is TGCGCCAGCAGCTTTCGACCAGGGGAAGGGACTGAAGCTTTCTTT.

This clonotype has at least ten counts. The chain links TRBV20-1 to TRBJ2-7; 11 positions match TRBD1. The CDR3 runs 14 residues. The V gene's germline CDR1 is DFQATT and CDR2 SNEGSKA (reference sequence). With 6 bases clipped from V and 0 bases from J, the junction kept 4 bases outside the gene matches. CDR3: CSARDRGISYEQYF. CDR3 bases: TGCAGTGCCCGGGACAGGGGGATCTCCTACGAGCAGTACTTC.

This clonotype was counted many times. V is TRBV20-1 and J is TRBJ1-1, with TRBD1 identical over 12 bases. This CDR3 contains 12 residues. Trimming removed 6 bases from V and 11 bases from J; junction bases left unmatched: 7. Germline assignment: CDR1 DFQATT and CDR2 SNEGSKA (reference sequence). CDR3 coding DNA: TGCAGTGCCCTCGGGACAGGGGGCCGTGCTTTCTTT. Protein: CSALGTGGRAFF.

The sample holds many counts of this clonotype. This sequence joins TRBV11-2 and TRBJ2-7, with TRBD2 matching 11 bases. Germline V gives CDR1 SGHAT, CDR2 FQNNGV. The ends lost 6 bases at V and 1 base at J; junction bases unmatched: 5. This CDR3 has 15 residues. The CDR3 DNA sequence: TGTGCCAGCAGATCTCTAGCGGGGGGTTCCTACGAGCAGTACTTC. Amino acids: CASRSLAGGSYEQYF.

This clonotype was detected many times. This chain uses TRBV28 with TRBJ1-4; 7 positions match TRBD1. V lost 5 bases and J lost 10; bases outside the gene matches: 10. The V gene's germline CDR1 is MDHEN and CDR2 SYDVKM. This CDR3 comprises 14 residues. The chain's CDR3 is CASSRDRVLGKLFF. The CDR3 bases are TGTGCCAGCAGTAGAGACAGGGTATTAGGAAAACTGTTTTTT.

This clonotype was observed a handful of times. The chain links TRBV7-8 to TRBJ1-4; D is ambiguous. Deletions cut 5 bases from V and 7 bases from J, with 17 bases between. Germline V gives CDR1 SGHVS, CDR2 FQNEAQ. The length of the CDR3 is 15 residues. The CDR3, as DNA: TGTGCCAGCAGCGAGACCGGGCCCCAATCTGAAAAACTGTTTTTT. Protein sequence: CASSETGPQSEKLFF.

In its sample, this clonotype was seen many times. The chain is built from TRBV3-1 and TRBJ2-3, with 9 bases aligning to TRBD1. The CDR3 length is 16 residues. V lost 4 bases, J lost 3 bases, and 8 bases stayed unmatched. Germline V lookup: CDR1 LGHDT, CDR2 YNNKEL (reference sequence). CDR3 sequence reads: CASSRSTGGLTDTQYF. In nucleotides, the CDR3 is TGTGCCAGCAGCCGGTCCACAGGGGGCTTGACAGATACGCAGTATTTT.